The rows below give T cell receptor beta chains drawn from one sample of a study of shared clonotypes between healthy human individuals. Assay used: immunoSEQ multiplex PCR; TCRdb lists only in-frame clones, some missing. The table shows 1.5 million to 2.5 million clones, with less than 95% occurring only once. The sequenced material came from naive CD8+ T cells sorted from blood. These receptors originate from a man aged 18-30 years in good health. CDR3s include the opening cysteine and the closing phenylalanine or tryptophan. The D gene is left open where the match is weak.

.	TRBV5-4	TRBJ1-2	CASSGGDYGYTF
.	TRBV11-3	TRBJ1-3	CASSPRQGPFSGNTIYF
.	TRBV7-9	.	CASSPPTGVAYEQYF
TRBD1	TRBV7-9	TRBJ2-7	CASSAPGGSYEQYF
TRBD2	TRBV10-3	TRBJ2-3	CAISAPLAGGQLDTQYF
.	TRBV4-1	TRBJ2-7	CASSQPGNYEQYF
.	TRBV5-1	TRBJ2-1	CASSRIDFEYNEQFF
.	TRBV13	TRBJ2-5	CASSTAGTKQETQYF
TRBD1	TRBV11-2	TRBJ2-7	CASSLVLGQGPAEQYF
.	TRBV2	TRBJ1-4	CASRSSGANEKLFF
.	TRBV5-4	TRBJ1-1	CASSSDTIRDGNTEAFF
.	TRBV12-2	TRBJ2-7	CASRFPGPYEQYF